This TCR beta chain came from a study of shared clonotypes between healthy human individuals. The naive CD8 fraction comprised CD45RO-negative cells positively selected for CCR7 and excluded terminally differentiated effector memory CD45RA+ cells. The CDR3 runs to 16 residues. Trimming took off 5 bases at V and 6 bases at J, with 20 bases between the two ends. Per the germline V gene, CDR1 is MNHEY and CDR2 is SMNVEV (reference sequence). Deep level was the assay's run setting. Using roughly 200 ng DNA, 30,000 to 35,000 T cell genomes, the sorted-subset replicate PCRs were run. TCRdb keeps only in-frame clones here, not all; method: immunoSEQ multiplex PCR. Seen here are 1.5 million to 2.5 million clones, about 95% observed once, and the top ten hold 1.2%.

This sequence originates from a man aged 18 to 30 in good health. The source material was naive CD8+ T cells sorted from blood. The gene calls are TRBV27 and TRBJ2-1; TRBD1 is a possible D gene (6 bases). The CDR3 protein is CASSASAGAVGNEQFF. The CDR3, as DNA: TGTGCCAGCAGTGCCTCGGCAGGGGCCGTTGGCAATGAGCAGTTCTTC.